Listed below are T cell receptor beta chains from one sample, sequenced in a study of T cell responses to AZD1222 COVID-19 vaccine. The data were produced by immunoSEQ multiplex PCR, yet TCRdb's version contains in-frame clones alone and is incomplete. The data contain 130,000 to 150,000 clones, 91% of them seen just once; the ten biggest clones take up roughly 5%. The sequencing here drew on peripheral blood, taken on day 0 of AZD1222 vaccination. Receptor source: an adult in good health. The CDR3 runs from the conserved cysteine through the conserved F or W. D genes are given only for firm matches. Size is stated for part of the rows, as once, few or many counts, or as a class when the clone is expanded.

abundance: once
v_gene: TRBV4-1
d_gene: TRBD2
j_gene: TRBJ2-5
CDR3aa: CASSQRGNGETQYF
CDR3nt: TGCGCCAGCAGCCAGCGGGGGAACGGAGAGACCCAGTACTTC

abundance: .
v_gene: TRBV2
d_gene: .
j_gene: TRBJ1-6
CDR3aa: CASIAGRVNSPLHF
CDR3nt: TGTGCCAGCATTGCGGGGCGGGTTAATTCACCCCTCCACTTT

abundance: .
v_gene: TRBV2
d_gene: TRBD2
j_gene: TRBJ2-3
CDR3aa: CASSTRLASTDTQYF
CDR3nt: TGTGCCAGCAGTACCCGACTAGCTAGCACAGATACGCAGTATTTT

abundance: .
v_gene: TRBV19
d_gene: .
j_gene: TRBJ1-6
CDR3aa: CASSPRPANSPLHF
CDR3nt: TGTGCCAGTAGTCCTCGCCCCGCCAATTCACCCCTCCACTTT

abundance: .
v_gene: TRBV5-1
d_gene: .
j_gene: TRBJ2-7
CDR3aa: CASSLNPMGDYEQYF
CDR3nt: TGCGCCAGCAGCCTGAACCCCATGGGAGACTACGAGCAGTACTTC

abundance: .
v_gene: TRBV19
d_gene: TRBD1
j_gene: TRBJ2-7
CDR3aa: CASSIEGPTGQGSYEQYF
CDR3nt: TGTGCCAGTAGTATAGAGGGGCCTACAGGACAGGGGTCCTACGAGCAGTACTTC

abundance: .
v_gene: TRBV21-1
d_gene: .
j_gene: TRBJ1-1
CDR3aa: CASSNEQGMNTEAFF
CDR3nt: TGTGCCAGCAGCAACGAGCAGGGCATGAACACTGAAGCTTTCTTT

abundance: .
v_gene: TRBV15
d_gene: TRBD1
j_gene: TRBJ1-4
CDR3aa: CATSSLGTGDEKLFF
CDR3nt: TGTGCCACCAGCAGCCTGGGGACAGGGGATGAAAAACTGTTTTTT

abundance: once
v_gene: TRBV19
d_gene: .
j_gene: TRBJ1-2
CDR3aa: CASSVARENYGYTF
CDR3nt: TGTGCCAGTAGTGTGGCTAGAGAGAACTATGGCTACACCTTC

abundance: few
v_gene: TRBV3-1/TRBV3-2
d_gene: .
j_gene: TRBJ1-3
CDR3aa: CASSQDPFFWNTIYF
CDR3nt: TGTGCCAGCAGCCAAGATCCCTTCTTTTGGAACACCATATATTTT

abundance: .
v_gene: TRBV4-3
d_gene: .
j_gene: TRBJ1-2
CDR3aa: CASSQGRRYTF
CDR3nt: TGCGCCAGCAGCCAGGGGAGGCGCTACACCTTC

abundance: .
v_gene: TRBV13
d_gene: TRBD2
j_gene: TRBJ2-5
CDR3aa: CASSSGTSGGQTTQYF
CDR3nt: TGTGCCAGCAGCTCTGGGACTAGCGGGGGACAAACGACCCAGTACTTC

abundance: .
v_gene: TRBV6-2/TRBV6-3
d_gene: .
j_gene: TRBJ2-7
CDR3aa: CASSYSLTSYEQYF
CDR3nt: TGTGCCAGCAGTTACTCGTTGACCTCCTACGAGCAGTACTTC

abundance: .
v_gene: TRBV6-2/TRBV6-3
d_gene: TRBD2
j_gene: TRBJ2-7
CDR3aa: CASSYSSGTSPYEQYF
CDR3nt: TGTGCCAGCAGTTACTCGAGCGGGACGTCCCCCTACGAGCAGTACTTC

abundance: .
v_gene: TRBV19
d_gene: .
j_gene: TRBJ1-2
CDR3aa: CASSMMGGKAYGYTF
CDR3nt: TGTGCCAGTAGTATGATGGGGGGCAAGGCCTATGGCTACACCTTC

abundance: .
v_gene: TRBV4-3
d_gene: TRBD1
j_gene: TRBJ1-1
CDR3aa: CASSRLQGSVTEAFF
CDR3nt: TGCGCCAGCAGCCGCTTACAGGGGTCGGTCACTGAAGCTTTCTTT

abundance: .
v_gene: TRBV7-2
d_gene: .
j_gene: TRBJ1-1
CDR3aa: CASSLAMTGPNTEAFF
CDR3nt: TGTGCCAGCAGCTTAGCTATGACGGGACCTAACACTGAAGCTTTCTTT

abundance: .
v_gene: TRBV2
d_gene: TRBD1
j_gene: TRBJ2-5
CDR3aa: CASSADRVEETQYF
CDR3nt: TGTGCCAGCAGTGCGGACAGGGTAGAAGAGACCCAGTACTTC

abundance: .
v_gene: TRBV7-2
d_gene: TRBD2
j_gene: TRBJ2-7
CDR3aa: CASSLVGGSTYEQYF
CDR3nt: TGTGCCAGCAGCTTAGTCGGGGGGAGTACCTACGAGCAGTACTTC

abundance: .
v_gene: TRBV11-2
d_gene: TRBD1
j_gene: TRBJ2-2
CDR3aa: CASSSDGTGFTGELFF
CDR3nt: TGTGCCAGCAGCTCGGACGGGACAGGGTTCACCGGGGAGCTGTTTTTT

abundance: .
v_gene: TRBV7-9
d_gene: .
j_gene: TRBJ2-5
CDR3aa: CASSHTLGNQETQYF
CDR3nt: TGTGCCAGCAGCCACACACTAGGGAACCAAGAGACCCAGTACTTC

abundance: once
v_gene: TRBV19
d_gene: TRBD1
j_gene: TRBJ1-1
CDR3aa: CASTWAGGAGTEAFF
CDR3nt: TGTGCCAGTACCTGGGCAGGGGGCGCGGGAACTGAAGCTTTCTTT

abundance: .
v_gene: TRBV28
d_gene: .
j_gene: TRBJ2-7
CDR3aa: CASSPLGGPYEQYF
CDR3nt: TGTGCCAGCAGTCCGCTTGGCGGCCCCTACGAGCAGTACTTC

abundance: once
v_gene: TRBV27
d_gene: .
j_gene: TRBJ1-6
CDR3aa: CASSGHYNSPLHF
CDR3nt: TGTGCCAGCAGCGGACATTATAATTCACCCCTCCACTTT

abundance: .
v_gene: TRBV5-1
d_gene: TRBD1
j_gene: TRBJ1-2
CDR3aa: CASSRNRQGADGYTF
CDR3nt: TGCGCCAGCAGCCGAAATAGACAGGGGGCCGATGGCTACACCTTC

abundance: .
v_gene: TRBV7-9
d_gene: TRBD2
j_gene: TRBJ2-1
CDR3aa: CASSPTSGPNEQFF
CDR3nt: TGTGCCAGCAGCCCGACTAGCGGCCCTAACGAGCAGTTCTTC

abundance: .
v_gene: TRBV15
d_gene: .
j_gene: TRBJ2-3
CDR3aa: CATSGGDTDTQYF
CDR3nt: TGTGCCACCAGCGGAGGGGACACAGATACGCAGTATTTT

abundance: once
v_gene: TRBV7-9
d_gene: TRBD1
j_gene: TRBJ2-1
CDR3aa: CASSSSGTGDLPGFF
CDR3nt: TGTGCCAGCAGCTCCTCCGGGACAGGGGACCTCCCGGGGTTCTTC

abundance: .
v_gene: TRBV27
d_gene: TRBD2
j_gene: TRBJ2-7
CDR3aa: CASSLTSGGSYEQYF
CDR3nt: TGTGCCAGCAGTTTGACTAGCGGGGGGTCCTACGAGCAGTACTTC

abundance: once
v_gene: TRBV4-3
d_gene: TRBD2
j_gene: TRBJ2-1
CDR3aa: CASSSGLAGSSYNEQFF
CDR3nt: TGCGCCAGCAGCTCGGGACTAGCGGGTTCCTCCTACAATGAGCAGTTCTTC

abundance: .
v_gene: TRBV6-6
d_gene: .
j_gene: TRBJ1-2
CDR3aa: CASSYSDSLYGYTF
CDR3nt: TGTGCCAGCAGTTACTCGGACAGTCTCTATGGCTACACCTTC

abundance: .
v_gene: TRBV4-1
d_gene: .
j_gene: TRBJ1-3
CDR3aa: CASRKNEGHTIYF
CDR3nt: TGCGCCAGCAGAAAGAACGAGGGCCACACCATATATTTT

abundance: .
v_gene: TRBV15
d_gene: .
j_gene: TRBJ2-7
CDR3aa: CATSEGGGYEQYF
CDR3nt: TGTGCCACCAGCGAGGGTGGCGGCTACGAGCAGTACTTC

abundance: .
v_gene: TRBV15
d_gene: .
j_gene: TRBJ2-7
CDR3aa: CATARSGRDEQYF
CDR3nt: TGTGCCACCGCTAGGTCTGGACGCGACGAGCAGTACTTC

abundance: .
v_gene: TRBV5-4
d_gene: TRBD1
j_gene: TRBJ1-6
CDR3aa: CASSRGQHYNSPLHF
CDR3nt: TGTGCCAGCAGCCGGGGACAGCACTATAATTCACCCCTCCACTTT

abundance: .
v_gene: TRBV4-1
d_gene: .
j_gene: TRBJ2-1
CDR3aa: CASGRSGSYNEQFF
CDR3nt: TGCGCCAGCGGGCGTAGCGGCTCCTACAATGAGCAGTTCTTC

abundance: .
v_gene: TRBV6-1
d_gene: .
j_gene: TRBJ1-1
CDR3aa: CASSEDVGEAFF
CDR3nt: TGTGCCAGCAGTGAAGATGTCGGTGAAGCTTTCTTT

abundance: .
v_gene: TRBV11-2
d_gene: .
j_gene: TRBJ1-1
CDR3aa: CASSSGTEAFF
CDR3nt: TGTGCCAGCAGCTCAGGGACTGAAGCTTTCTTT

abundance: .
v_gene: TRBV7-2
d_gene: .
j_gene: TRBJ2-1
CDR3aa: CASSLSPGGYNEQFF
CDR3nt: TGTGCCAGCAGCCTATCCCCCGGGGGTTACAATGAGCAGTTCTTC

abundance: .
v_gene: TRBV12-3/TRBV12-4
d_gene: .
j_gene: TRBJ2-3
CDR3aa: CASSLSASDTQYF
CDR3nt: TGTGCCAGCAGTTTATCGGCGTCGGATACGCAGTATTTT

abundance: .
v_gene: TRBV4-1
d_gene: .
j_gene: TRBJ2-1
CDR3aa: CASSPGLSNEQFF
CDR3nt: TGCGCCAGCAGCCCAGGACTGAGCAATGAGCAGTTCTTC

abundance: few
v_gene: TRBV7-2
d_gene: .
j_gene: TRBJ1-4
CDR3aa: CASSPLAGADEKLFF
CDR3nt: TGTGCCAGCAGCCCTCTCGCGGGGGCGGATGAAAAACTGTTTTTT

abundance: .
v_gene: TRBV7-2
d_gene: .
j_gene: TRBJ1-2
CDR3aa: CASSLESHRDYGYTF
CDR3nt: TGTGCCAGCAGCTTAGAATCTCACAGGGATTATGGCTACACCTTC

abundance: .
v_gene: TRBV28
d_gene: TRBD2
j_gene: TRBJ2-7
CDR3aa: CASNQLAGTYEQYF
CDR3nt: TGTGCCAGCAATCAACTAGCGGGAACCTACGAGCAGTACTTC

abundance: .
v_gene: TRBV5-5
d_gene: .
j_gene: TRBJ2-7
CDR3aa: CASSSIGDKSYEQYF
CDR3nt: TGTGCCAGCAGCTCCATCGGGGACAAGTCCTACGAGCAGTACTTC

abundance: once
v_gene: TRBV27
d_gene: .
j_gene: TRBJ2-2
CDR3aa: CASSGTGSGDAPVGELFF
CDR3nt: TGTGCCAGCAGTGGGACAGGTAGCGGGGACGCCCCTGTCGGGGAGCTGTTTTTT

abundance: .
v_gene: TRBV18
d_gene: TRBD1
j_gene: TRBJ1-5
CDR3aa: CASSTDRGGQPQHF
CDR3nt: TGTGCCAGCTCAACAGACAGGGGAGGGCAGCCCCAGCATTTT

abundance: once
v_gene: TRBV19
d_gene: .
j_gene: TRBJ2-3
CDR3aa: CASSIAFGDTQYF
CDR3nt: TGTGCCAGTAGTATCGCATTCGGGGATACGCAGTATTTT

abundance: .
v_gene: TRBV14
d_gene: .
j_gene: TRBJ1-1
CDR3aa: CASSQSEPLAAFF
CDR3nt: TGTGCCAGCAGCCAATCTGAGCCCCTGGCAGCTTTCTTT

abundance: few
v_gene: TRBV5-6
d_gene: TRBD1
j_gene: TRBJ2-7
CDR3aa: CASSLDREEQYF
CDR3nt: TGTGCCAGCAGCCTGGACAGGGAGGAGCAGTACTTC

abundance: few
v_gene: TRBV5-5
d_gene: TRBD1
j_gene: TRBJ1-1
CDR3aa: CASSPGTAVRTEAFF
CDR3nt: TGTGCCAGCAGCCCCGGGACAGCGGTTCGGACTGAAGCTTTCTTT

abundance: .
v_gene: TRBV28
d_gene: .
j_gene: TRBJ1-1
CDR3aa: CASSPPGGMNTEAFF
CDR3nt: TGTGCCAGCTCCCCACCCGGGGGGATGAACACTGAAGCTTTCTTT

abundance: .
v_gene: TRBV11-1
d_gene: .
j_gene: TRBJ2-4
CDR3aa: CASTTSGTNKNIQYF
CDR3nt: TGTGCCAGCACCACGTCCGGTACAAACAAAAACATTCAGTACTTC

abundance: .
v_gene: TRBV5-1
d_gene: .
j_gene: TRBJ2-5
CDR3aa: CASSLDPSGETQYF
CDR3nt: TGCGCCAGCAGCTTGGACCCAAGTGGGGAGACCCAGTACTTC

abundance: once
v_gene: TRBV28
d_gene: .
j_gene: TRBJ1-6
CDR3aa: CASSLNRYSPLHF
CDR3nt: TGTGCCAGCAGTTTGAACCGGTATTCACCCCTCCACTTT

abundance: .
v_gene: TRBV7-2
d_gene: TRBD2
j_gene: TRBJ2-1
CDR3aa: CASSKGTSGQSSYNEQFF
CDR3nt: TGTGCCAGCAGCAAAGGGACTAGCGGCCAGAGCTCCTACAATGAGCAGTTCTTC

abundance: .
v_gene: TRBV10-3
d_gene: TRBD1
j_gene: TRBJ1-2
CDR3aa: CAIMGQGAHYGYTF
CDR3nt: TGTGCCATCATGGGACAGGGTGCTCACTATGGCTACACCTTC